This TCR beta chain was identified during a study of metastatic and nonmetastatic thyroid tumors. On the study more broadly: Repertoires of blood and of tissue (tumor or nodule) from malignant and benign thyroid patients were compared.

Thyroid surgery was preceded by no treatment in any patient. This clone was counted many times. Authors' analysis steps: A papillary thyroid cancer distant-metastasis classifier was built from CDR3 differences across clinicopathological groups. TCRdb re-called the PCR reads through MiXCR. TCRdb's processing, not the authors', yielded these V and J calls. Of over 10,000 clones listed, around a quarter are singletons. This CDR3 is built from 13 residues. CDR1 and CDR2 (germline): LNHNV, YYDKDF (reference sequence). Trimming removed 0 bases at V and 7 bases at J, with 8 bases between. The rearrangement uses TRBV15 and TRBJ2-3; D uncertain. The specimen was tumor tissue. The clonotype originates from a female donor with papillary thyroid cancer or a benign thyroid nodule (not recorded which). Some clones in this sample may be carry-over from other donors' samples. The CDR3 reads CATSRDRGYTQYF. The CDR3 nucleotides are TGTGCCACCAGCAGAGATAGAGGTTATACGCAGTATTTT.